One sample yielded the 9 T cell receptor beta chains listed below, sequenced in a study of STAT5B mutations in CD4+ large granular lymphocyte leukemia. Repertoires were generated with immunoSEQ multiplex PCR, while TCRdb's copy carries only in-frame clones and drops some. The repertoire holds 32,000 or so clones, with around four fifths as singletons. The material sequenced was CD4+ T cells from blood buffy coats. The source of these receptors is a human donor in good health.

This chain links TRBV7-6 with TRBJ2-7; D may be TRBD2 (6 bases). Trimming took 5 bases from V and 6 from J, leaving 17 bases between them. The CDR3 has 14 amino acids. Germline assignment: CDR1 SGHVS and CDR2 FNYEAQ. In nucleotides, the CDR3 is TGTGCCAGCAGCACCCTGGGCGGGATTTTCGAGCAGTACGTC. This sequence encodes CASSTLGGIFEQYV.

This chain connects TRBV4-3 to TRBJ1-5; possible D gene TRBD1, 5 bases. V was clipped by 3 bases and J by 5 bases, with 11 bases between them. Per germline, CDR1 LGHNA and CDR2 YSLEER. The CDR3 length is 14 residues. The CDR3 spells CASSQTAGHQPQHF. Here the CDR3 DNA reads TGCGCCAGCAGCCAGACTGCAGGGCATCAGCCCCAGCATTTT.

The chain is built from TRBV2 and TRBJ2-3; perhaps TRBD2 as D (5 bases). V was cut by 5 bases and J by 1 base, with 13 bases left in between. The CDR3 is 15 amino acids. Germline assignment: CDR1 SNHLY and CDR2 FYNNEI. The CDR3 is CASSPLVSRTDTQYF. The DNA of the CDR3 is TGTGCCAGCAGTCCACTAGTATCTCGCACAGATACGCAGTATTTT.

The chain employs TRBV6-1 and TRBJ2-3; unclear D gene. The CDR3 covers 16 residues. V was trimmed by 1 base and J by 4 bases, leaving 15 bases between them. CDR1 is MNHNS, CDR2 SASEGT, per germline. The CDR3 sequence: CASSEVVRSVADTQYF. CDR3 in DNA: TGTGCCAGCAGTGAAGTGGTTAGGAGTGTGGCAGATACGCAGTATTTT.

The chain is built from TRBV5-6 and TRBJ1-1; possibly TRBD1 for D (5 bases). The V gene lost 2 bases and the J gene lost 6 bases, with 11 bases spanning the gap. Germline CDR1 and CDR2: SGHDT and YYEEEE. The CDR3 is 13 amino acids. The CDR3 DNA reads TGTGCCAGCAGCTTCGCTGGGGGGGCTGAAGCTTTCTTT. Translation: CASSFAGGAEAFF. Filled out from reference TRBV5-6 and TRBJ1-1, the complete variable domain reads DAGVTQSPTHLIKTRGQQVTLRCSPKSGHDTVSWYQQALGQGPQFIFQYYEEEERQRGNFPDRFSGHQFPNYSSELNVNALLLGDSALYLCASSFAGGAEAFFGQGTRLTVV.

The chain has TRBV7-2 and TRBJ2-5, with 14 bases that match TRBD2. The CDR3 is 15 residues long. The trim removed 5 bases at V and 7 bases at J, leaving 6 bases unmatched. Germline loops: CDR1 SGHTA, CDR2 FQGNSA. CDR3 DNA sequence: TGTGCCAGCAGCCCGACTAGCGGGGGGGCCTGGACCCAGTACTTC. Residues: CASSPTSGGAWTQYF.

This clone was detected a few times. The genes are TRBV4-3 and TRBJ1-6, with D perhaps matching TRBD1 (6 bases). Germline assignment: CDR1 LGHNA and CDR2 YSLEER. This CDR3 has 15 residues. V was trimmed by 1 base and J by 10 bases, leaving 14 bases between them. CDR3 loop: CASSQVFLGASPLHF. The DNA for the CDR3 is TGCGCCAGCAGCCAAGTTTTCTTGGGGGCCTCACCCCTCCACTTT.

The chain joins TRBV5-4 to TRBJ1-1, with 8 bases aligning to TRBD1. Germline V gives CDR1 SGHNT, CDR2 YYREEE (reference sequence). The trim removed 4 bases at V and 4 bases at J, leaving 12 bases unmatched. CDR3 size: 16 residues. Here the CDR3 reads CASSASRTGRVTEAFF. CDR3 in DNA: TGTGCCAGCAGCGCCTCCAGGACAGGGAGAGTCACTGAAGCTTTCTTT.

V gene TRBV5-1 combines with J gene TRBJ2-3; 15 bases match TRBD2. The V segment lost 0 bases and the J segment 5 bases; nucleotides outside the gene matches: 7. Germline CDR1 is SGHRS and CDR2 is YFSETQ. There are 18 residues in the CDR3. The CDR3 reads CASSLEGLAGGLRDTQYF. CDR3 DNA sequence: TGCGCCAGCAGCTTGGAAGGACTAGCGGGGGGGCTGAGAGATACGCAGTATTTT.